This TCR beta chain was found in a study of vaccination effects on CD4 cells after COVID-19. Study-level points and caveats: Clonal contraction was marked in infection- and vaccine-induced clones late after vaccination.

Produced via immunoSEQ multiplex PCR; TCRdb's table is partial and in-frame only. The sample contains tens of thousands of clones, approximately 70% of which appear only once. Germline V gene sequence: CDR1 SQVTM, CDR2 ANQGSEA. The CDR3 extends over 13 amino acids. V lost 7 bases, J lost 4 bases, and 14 bases lay in between. ViraFEST expansion of antigen-specific CD4+ T cells with viral peptide pools preceded sequencing. Following an approximately eleven-day culture, CD4+ T cells were purified. The vaccine recipients had no prior SARS-CoV-2 infection, with negative nucleocapsid antibodies. Note on this clone: Its antigen is not known.

The chain combines TRBV29-1 with TRBJ2-1, with a weak D call TRBD2 (6 bases). Sequencing used CD4+ T cells from PBMCs cultured with HCoV-229E spike peptides, obtained before COVID-19 vaccination. This TCR was sampled from a human donor who received a COVID-19 vaccine. The CDR3 region has the DNA TGCAGCGCGAACCGGGGGTTATACAATGAGCAGTTCTTC. This gives the protein CSANRGLYNEQFF.